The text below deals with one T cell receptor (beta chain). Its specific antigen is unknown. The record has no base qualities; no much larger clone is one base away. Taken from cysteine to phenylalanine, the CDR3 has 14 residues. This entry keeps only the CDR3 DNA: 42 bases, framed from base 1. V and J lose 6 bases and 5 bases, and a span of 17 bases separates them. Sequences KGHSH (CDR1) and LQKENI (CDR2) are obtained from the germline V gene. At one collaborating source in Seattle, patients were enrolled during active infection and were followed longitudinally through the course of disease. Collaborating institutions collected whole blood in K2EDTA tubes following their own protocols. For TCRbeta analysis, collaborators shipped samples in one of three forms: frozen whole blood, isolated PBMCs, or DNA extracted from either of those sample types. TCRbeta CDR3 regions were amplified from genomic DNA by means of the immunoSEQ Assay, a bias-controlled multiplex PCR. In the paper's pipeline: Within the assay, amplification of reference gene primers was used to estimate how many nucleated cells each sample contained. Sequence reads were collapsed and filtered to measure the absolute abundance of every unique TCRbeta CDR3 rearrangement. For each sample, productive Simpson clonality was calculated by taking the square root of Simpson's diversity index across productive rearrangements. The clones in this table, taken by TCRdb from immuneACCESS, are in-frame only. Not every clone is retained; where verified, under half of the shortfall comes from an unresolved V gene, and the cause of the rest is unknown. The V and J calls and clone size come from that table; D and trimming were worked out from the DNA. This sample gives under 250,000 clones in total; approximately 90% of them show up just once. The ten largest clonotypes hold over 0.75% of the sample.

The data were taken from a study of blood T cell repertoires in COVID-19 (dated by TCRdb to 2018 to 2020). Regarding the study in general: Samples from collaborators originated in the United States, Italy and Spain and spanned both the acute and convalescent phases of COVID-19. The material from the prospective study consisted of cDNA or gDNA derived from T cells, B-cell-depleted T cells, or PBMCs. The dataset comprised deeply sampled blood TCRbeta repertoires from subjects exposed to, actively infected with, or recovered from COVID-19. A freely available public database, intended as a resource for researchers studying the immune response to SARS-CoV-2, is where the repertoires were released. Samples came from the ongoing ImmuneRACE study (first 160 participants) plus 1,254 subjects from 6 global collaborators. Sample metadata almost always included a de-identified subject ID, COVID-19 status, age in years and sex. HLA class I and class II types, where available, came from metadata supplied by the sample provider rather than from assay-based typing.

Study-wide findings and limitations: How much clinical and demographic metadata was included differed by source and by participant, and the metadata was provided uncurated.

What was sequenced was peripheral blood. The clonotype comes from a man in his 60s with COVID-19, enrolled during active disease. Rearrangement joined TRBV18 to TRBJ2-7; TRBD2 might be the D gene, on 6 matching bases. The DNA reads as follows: TGTGCCAGCTCCCCTGGACGTGGGGAGGACGAGCAGTACTTC. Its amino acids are CASSPGRGEDEQYF.